The rows below give T cell receptor beta chains drawn from one sample of a study of metastatic and nonmetastatic thyroid tumors. With MiXCR, TCRdb called clones anew from the PCR reads. The sample contains tens of thousands of clones, approximately 15% of which appear only once. The sequencing sample was made of blood. Source of these receptors: a male donor with papillary thyroid cancer or a benign thyroid nodule (not recorded which). Some clones in this sample may be carry-over from other donors' samples. CDR3s include the opening cysteine and the closing phenylalanine or tryptophan. D genes are given only for firm matches. Some rows have no size entry. The others give once, few or many, or a class for an expanded clone.

TRBJ2-7 | TRBV12-3/TRBV12-4 | many | TRBD1 | TGTGCCAGCAGACCGCTTATCTATTCGGGACAGGGGAGCAACGAGCAGTACTTC | CASRPLIYSGQGSNEQYF
TRBJ2-5 | TRBV7-7 | . | TRBD2 | TGTGCCAGCAGCCCCGGACTAGCTGGAGAGACACAGTACTTC | CASSPGLAGETQYF
TRBJ2-1 | TRBV5-1 | many | TRBD2 | TGCGCCAGCAGCTTCGCCCCGCTAGCGGGGGAGCAGTTCTTC | CASSFAPLAGEQFF
TRBJ1-2 | TRBV2 | many | . | TGTGCCAGCAACAACGGGGGGGCTGGCTACACCTTC | CASNNGGAGYTF
TRBJ2-2 | TRBV12-3/TRBV12-4 | many | . | TGTGCCAGCAGTTTGGTCCGGGGGCCCCGCAACGGGGAGCTGTTTTTT | CASSLVRGPRNGELFF
TRBJ2-5 | TRBV6-1 | few | . | TGTGCCAGCAGGGAGGCAGGGATTCGGGAGACCCAGTACTTC | CASREAGIRETQYF
TRBJ1-2 | TRBV28 | many | . | TGTGCCAGCTCGGGGGGTTATGGCTACACCTTC | CASSGGYGYTF
TRBJ2-2 | TRBV30 | many | . | TGTGCTCGGAGGAGGGGGGCTGGGACCGGGGAGCTGTTTTTT | CARRRGAGTGELFF
TRBJ2-7 | TRBV12-3/TRBV12-4 | medium-sized | . | TGTGCCAGCAGTAAGACAGGCCCTTTCTCCTACGAGCAGTACTTC | CASSKTGPFSYEQYF
TRBJ1-3 | TRBV6-1 | many | . | TGTGCCAGCAGTGAAGCGCGTTTGACAATCCGCTCTGGAAACACCATATATTTT | CASSEARLTIRSGNTIYF
TRBJ2-5 | TRBV5-1 | many | . | TGCGCCAGCAGCTTGGCCCCTCTTGGCAGTGCGGAGACCCAGTACTTC | CASSLAPLGSAETQYF
TRBJ2-3 | TRBV15 | many | TRBD1 | TGTGCCACCTCAAGGGGACAGGCCAATGACGCAGATACGCAGTATTTT | CATSRGQANDADTQYF
TRBJ2-1 | TRBV20-1 | many | TRBD2 | TGCAGTGCTAGTCTTTTGTCAGCTAGCGGAAACAATGAGCAGTTCTTC | CSASLLSASGNNEQFF
TRBJ2-3 | TRBV20-1 | many | . | TGCAGTGCTGGCCCTCGGGACTCCATCCGCACAGATACGCAGTATTTT | CSAGPRDSIRTDTQYF
TRBJ2-7 | TRBV20-1 | medium-sized | TRBD2 | TGCAGTGCTAGAGATGTCCTAGCGGAGTACGAGCAGTACTTC | CSARDVLAEYEQYF
TRBJ2-5 | TRBV7-9 | many | TRBD1 | TGTGCCAGCAGCTTAGCGGACAGGCAAGAGACCCAGTACTTC | CASSLADRQETQYF
TRBJ2-1 | TRBV6-1 | few | TRBD1 | TGTGCCAGCAGGAGACAGGGGTCTGACAATGATCAGTTCTTC | CASRRQGSDNDQFF
TRBJ2-1 | TRBV12-3/TRBV12-4 | many | . | TGTGCCAGCAGTGTACAGGGTATAGGTTACAATGAGCAGTTCTTC | CASSVQGIGYNEQFF
TRBJ2-5 | TRBV6-6 | . | TRBD2 | TGTGCCAGCAGTTACTCTCCTAGCGGTTCCGAGACCCAGTACTTC | CASSYSPSGSETQYF
TRBJ2-7 | TRBV27 | many | TRBD1 | TGTGCCAGCAGGGGGACAGGGAATAACGAGCAGTACTTC | CASRGTGNNEQYF
TRBJ2-7 | TRBV6-5 | many | TRBD2 | TGTGCCAGCAGTACTGGGGCGCTTGGACTAGCGGGAGGAGATTCTGGGTACGAGCAGTACTTC | CASSTGALGLAGGDSGYEQYF
TRBJ2-3 | TRBV5-1 | many | TRBD2 | TGCGCCAGCAGCCGGGGGGGGAACACAGATACGCAGTATTTT | CASSRGGNTDTQYF
TRBJ2-5 | TRBV7-9 | once | TRBD1 | TGTGCCAGCAGCTTAGGGTGGGACAGGGCGTGCCAAGAGACCCAGTACTTC | CASSLGWDRACQETQYF
TRBJ2-4 | TRBV28 | many | . | TGTGCCAGCAGTCTTGGACAGAAAAACATTCAGTACTTC | CASSLGQKNIQYF
TRBJ2-3 | TRBV11-3 | many | TRBD1 | TGTGCCAGCAGCCGGACAGGGGACCTCACAGATACGCAGTATTTT | CASSRTGDLTDTQYF
TRBJ2-1 | TRBV11-3 | many | TRBD2 | TGTGCCAGCAGCTTAGGGGCTCGACTAGCGGGAGGCCTCAGTCGGGGCAATGAGCAGTTCTTC | CASSLGARLAGGLSRGNEQFF